The source of this T cell receptor (beta chain) is a study of OX40 agonist ivuxolimab in advanced cancers. Overall study: Hepatocellular carcinoma, melanoma, renal cell or head and neck cancer affected the dose-escalation patients.

Assay used: immunoSEQ multiplex PCR; TCRdb lists only in-frame clones, some missing. The sample lists some 37,000 clones, 79% occurring once. CDR1 and CDR2 from the germline V gene are ENHRY and SYGVKD. This CDR3 is built from 16 residues. Trimming left V 0 bases short and J 3 bases short, with 12 bases between. The chain couples TRBV10-3 to TRBJ1-3; weak D call: TRBD1 (5 bases). The sequence was obtained from an adult with an advanced solid tumor such as melanoma, head and neck, liver or kidney cancer. The sequencing used CD4+ or CD8+ T cells sorted from blood, collected in a trial of the OX40 agonist ivuxolimab. In DNA, the CDR3 is TGTGCCATCAGTGAGTCGTTGAGGGACGGTGGAAACACCATATATTTT. It is translated as CAISESLRDGGNTIYF.